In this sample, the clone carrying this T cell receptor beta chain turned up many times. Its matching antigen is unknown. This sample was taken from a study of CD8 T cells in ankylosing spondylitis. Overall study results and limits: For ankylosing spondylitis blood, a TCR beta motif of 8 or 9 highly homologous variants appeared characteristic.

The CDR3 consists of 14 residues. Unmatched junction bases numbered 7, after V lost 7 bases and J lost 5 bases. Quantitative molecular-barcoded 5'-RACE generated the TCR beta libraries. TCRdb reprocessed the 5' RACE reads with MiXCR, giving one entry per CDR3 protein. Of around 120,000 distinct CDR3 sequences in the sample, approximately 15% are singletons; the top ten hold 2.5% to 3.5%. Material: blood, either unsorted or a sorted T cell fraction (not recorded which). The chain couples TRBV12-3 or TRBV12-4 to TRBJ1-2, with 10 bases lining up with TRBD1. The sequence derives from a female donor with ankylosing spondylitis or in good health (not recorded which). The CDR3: CASTRTGGGYGYTF. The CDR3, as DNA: TGTGCCAGCACCCGGACAGGGGGTGGGTATGGCTACACCTTC.